This T cell receptor beta chain derives from a study of T cells in localized non-small cell lung cancer. Points from the study as a whole: Uninvolved adjacent lung, not tumor, had the highest T cell clonality. Longer overall survival accompanied higher blood T cell density. The appearance of a median roughly 56 of the top 100 tumor clones was seen in adjacent lung.

V lost 4 bases and J 5 bases, leaving 13 bases between the germline ends. From germline, CDR1 is SGHRS and CDR2 YFSETQ. The CDR3 runs 14 residues. With regard to this clone: Antigen: not known.

The assay was immunoSEQ multiplex PCR, and TCRdb's table has in-frame clones only and misses some. The data show roughly 13,000 clones, with approximately 88% seen just once and 25% to 35% held by the top ten. The rearrangement uses TRBV5-1 and TRBJ2-1, with a tentative D call TRBD2 (5 bases). Specimen: peripheral blood, collected before any cancer treatment. The sequence was obtained from a male donor older than 55 with stage I squamous cell lung carcinoma. The CDR3 region has the DNA TGCGCCAGCAGCGTCCCCCTAGCTGACAATGAGCAGTTCTTC. It encodes CASSVPLADNEQFF. The variable domain in full, with the rest retrieved from reference TRBV5-1 and TRBJ2-1, is KAGVTQTPRYLIKTRGQQVTLSCSPISGHRSVSWYQQTPGQGLQFLFEYFSETQRNKGNFPGRFSGRQFSNSRSEMNVSTLELGDSALYLCASSVPLADNEQFFGPGTRLTVL.